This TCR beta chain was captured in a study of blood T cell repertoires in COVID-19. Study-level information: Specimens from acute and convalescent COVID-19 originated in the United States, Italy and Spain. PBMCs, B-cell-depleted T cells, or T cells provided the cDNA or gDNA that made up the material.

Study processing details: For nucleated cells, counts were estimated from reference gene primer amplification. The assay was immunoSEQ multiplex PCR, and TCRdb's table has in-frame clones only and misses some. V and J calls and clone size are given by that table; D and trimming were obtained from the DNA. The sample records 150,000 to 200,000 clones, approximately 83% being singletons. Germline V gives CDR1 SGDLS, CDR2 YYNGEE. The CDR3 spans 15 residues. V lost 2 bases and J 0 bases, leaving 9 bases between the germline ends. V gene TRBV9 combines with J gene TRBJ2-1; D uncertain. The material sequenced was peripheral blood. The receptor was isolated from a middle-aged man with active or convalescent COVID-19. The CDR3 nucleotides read TGTGCCAGCAGCGTCACAGCAGTCTCCTACAATGAGCAGTTCTTC. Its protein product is CASSVTAVSYNEQFF.